The rows below give T cell receptor beta chains drawn from one sample of a study of metastatic and nonmetastatic thyroid tumors. TCRdb reanalyzed the PCR reads with MiXCR. The sample has around 15,000 clones; roughly 34% are singletons. The specimen was tumor tissue. Receptors were obtained from a male donor with papillary thyroid cancer or a benign thyroid nodule (not recorded which). Some clones in this sample may be carry-over from other donors' samples. CDR3s include the opening cysteine and the closing phenylalanine or tryptophan. The D gene is left open where the match is weak. Size values are once, few and many counts, or a class for expanded clones, and some rows have none.

V gene	J gene	clone size	D gene	CDR3 DNA	CDR3 protein
TRBV11-2	TRBJ2-1	-	TRBD2	TGTGCCAGCAGCCCGGCCCCGGCGGGAGGCTACAATGAGCAGTTCTTC	CASSPAPAGGYNEQFF
TRBV5-1	TRBJ2-2	-	-	TGCGCCAGCAGCTTGACGGTACAGGCTAACACCGGGGAGCTGTTTTTT	CASSLTVQANTGELFF
TRBV6-2/TRBV6-3	TRBJ1-2	medium-sized	-	TGTGCCAGCAGTCCGTCCGGGACCTCTTATGGCTACACCTTC	CASSPSGTSYGYTF
TRBV11-2	TRBJ2-5	many	-	TGTGCCAGCAGCTTAGACAGGTTAATCAGGGAGACCCAGTACTTC	CASSLDRLIRETQYF
TRBV20-1	TRBJ1-6	-	-	TGCAGTGCTACCTCAGGGAGCAATTCACCCCTCCACTTT	CSATSGSNSPLHF
TRBV3-1	TRBJ2-2	many	TRBD1	TGTGCCAGCAGCCGTTCCGGGACAGGCCGAACCGGGGAGCTGTTTTTT	CASSRSGTGRTGELFF
TRBV6-2/TRBV6-3	TRBJ2-3	-	-	TGTGCCAGCAGTTACTCGACGGGGGTGCTTTCAGATACGCAGTATTTT	CASSYSTGVLSDTQYF
TRBV20-1	TRBJ1-2	-	-	TGCAGTGCTAGAGCGCGGGAAGGGGTCGGTAGGACGGGCTACACCTTC	CSARAREGVGRTGYTF
TRBV13	TRBJ1-1	-	-	TGTGCCAGCAGCCTATCCATGGGTACAGGTGGCATAGCCCCCCGGTGGACTGAAGCTTTCTTT	CASSLSMGTGGIAPRWTEAFF
TRBV6-2/TRBV6-3	TRBJ2-7	once	-	TGTGCCAGCAGTCCCCCGAGGGCTTTCTCCTACGAGCAGAAGTTC	CASSPPRAFSYEQKF
TRBV7-9	TRBJ1-3	medium-sized	-	TGTGCCAGCGCGTGGGCGTGGGACACCATATATTTT	CASAWAWDTIYF
TRBV20-1	TRBJ2-7	-	-	TGCAGTTCTAGCCCACCAGTTGGCGAGCAGTACTTC	CSSSPPVGEQYF
TRBV18	TRBJ1-5	-	-	TGTGCCAGCTCACCGGGGGCCAATCAGCCCCAGGATTTT	CASSPGANQPQDF
TRBV28	TRBJ1-5	medium-sized	-	TGTGCCAGCAAGGATCTCAGCTATAGCAATCAGCCCCAGCATTTT	CASKDLSYSNQPQHF
TRBV7-9	TRBJ2-7	medium-sized	-	TGTGCCAGCAGCCCCCAGGGGAAGACCTACGAGCAGTACTTC	CASSPQGKTYEQYF
TRBV27	TRBJ1-1	-	TRBD1	TGTGCCACTTGGGACAGCGAGGGCACTGAAGCTTTCTTT	CATWDSEGTEAFF
TRBV20-1	TRBJ2-1	-	TRBD1	TGCAGTGTCGGACAGGGAGAGAGCTCCTACAATGAGCAGTTCTTC	CSVGQGESSYNEQFF